The 18 T cell receptor beta chains below come from one sample, sequenced in a study of blood T cell repertoires in COVID-19. TCRdb keeps only in-frame clones here, not all; method: immunoSEQ multiplex PCR. The sample records 200,000 to 250,000 clones, around 85% being singletons. Sequencing used PBMCs or T cells enriched from blood (not recorded which). The receptors derive from a woman in her 50s in a cohort exposed to, infected with or recovered from COVID-19 (not recorded which).

This clone was counted once. The V and J genes are TRBV4-2 and TRBJ2-2, with D maybe TRBD2 (6 bases). Trimming cost V 0 bases and J 6 bases, with 11 bases left between them. Germline values: CDR1 LGHNA, CDR2 YNFKEQ. The CDR3 sequence is 15 residues long. In DNA, the CDR3 is TGTGCCAGCAGCCAAGAGGAGGGACTTTCCGGGGAGCTGTTTTTT. Protein: CASSQEEGLSGELFF.

The rearrangement joins TRBV28 to TRBJ2-1; tentatively, D is TRBD2 (7 bases). CDR3 length: 14 residues. Deletions cut 8 bases from V and 2 bases from J, with 13 bases between. Germline V gene data show CDR1 as MDHEN and CDR2 as SYDVKM. CDR3 sequence (DNA): TGTGCCAGCGAAGGGGGAGGGGCCTACAATGAGCAGTTCTTC. It codes for CASEGGGAYNEQFF.

The rearrangement links TRBV5-1 to TRBJ2-1, with 12 nucleotides matching TRBD1. This CDR3 has 15 amino acids. Germline V CDR1 and CDR2: SGHRS, YFSETQ. The ends lost 7 bases at V and 9 bases at J; junction bases unmatched: 11. The CDR3 is CASGTGQGAGGEQFF. The DNA for the CDR3 is TGCGCCAGCGGTACGGGACAGGGGGCCGGCGGTGAGCAGTTCTTC.

The rearrangement uses TRBV11-1 and TRBJ2-7; 7 nucleotides align to TRBD1. V gave up 6 bases and J gave up 0 bases; unmatched junction bases: 8. Looked up from germline, CDR1 is SGHAT and CDR2 is FQDESV (reference sequence). This CDR3 is built from 15 residues. The chain's CDR3 is CASSTDRAPSYEQYF. The CDR3 DNA reads as TGTGCCAGCAGTACTGACAGGGCCCCCTCCTACGAGCAGTACTTC.

V is TRBV5-6 and J is TRBJ2-7; TRBD1 agrees at 9 bases. Germline loops: CDR1 SGHDT, CDR2 YYEEEE. CDR3 length: 17 residues. Trimming at V came to 1 base and at J to 2 bases, leaving 10 bases not matched to a gene. CDR3 protein: CASSLWGRDRVAYEQYF. The DNA for the CDR3 is TGTGCCAGCAGCTTGTGGGGCCGGGACAGGGTTGCCTACGAGCAGTACTTC.

The CDR3, as DNA: TGTGCCACCAGTGATTCGGGTCTCACAGATACGCAGTATTTT. Amino acid sequence: CATSDSGLTDTQYF. This chain links TRBV24-1 with TRBJ2-3; D remains ambiguous. Germline V CDR1 and CDR2: KGHDR, SFDVKD. This CDR3 is built from 14 residues. V lost 2 bases, J lost 2 bases, and 7 bases lay in between.

The rearrangement links TRBV2 to TRBJ1-2, with a weak D call TRBD1 (6 bases). This CDR3 region has 12 residues. Trimming shortened V by 8 bases and J by 3 bases, and 10 bases separated the two germline ends. Germline assignment: CDR1 SNHLY and CDR2 FYNNEI. The CDR3 region has the DNA TGTGCCAGCGGCGGGGGCGACTATGGCTACACCTTC. This sequence encodes CASGGGDYGYTF.

Remarks on this clone: Other DNA sequences from this sample encode an identical CDR3 as well. V gene TRBV24-1 combines with J gene TRBJ2-2; 13 positions agree with TRBD2. There are 19 residues in the CDR3. Germline CDR1 is KGHDR and CDR2 is SFDVKD. Trimming cost V 4 bases and J 4 bases; bases outside gene matches: 11. CDR3: CATSDLAGLAGAVTGELFF. CDR3 sequence (DNA): TGTGCCACCAGTGACCTAGCCGGACTAGCGGGGGCCGTCACCGGGGAGCTGTTTTTT.

The V and J genes are TRBV30 and TRBJ1-2; weak D call: TRBD1 (5 bases). Germline CDR1 reads GTSNPN; CDR2 reads SVGIG (reference sequence). Trimming cost V 8 bases and J 3 bases, with 16 bases left between them. This CDR3 has 13 amino acids. The CDR3 sequence is CARLGGEDYGYTF. The CDR3 nucleotides are TGTGCCCGCCTTGGAGGGGAGGACTATGGCTACACCTTC.

The chain carries TRBV12-3 or TRBV12-4 and TRBJ1-5; D remains unclear. This CDR3 is 13 amino acids long. The V end was cut by 3 bases, the J end by 3 bases, with 6 bases between. CDR3 DNA: TGTGCCAGCAGTTTTTTAGTCAATCAGCCCCAGCATTTT. It codes for CASSFLVNQPQHF.

The chain combines TRBV2 with TRBJ2-7; D perhaps matches TRBD1 (6 bases). V was shortened by 4 bases and J by 3 bases, with 13 bases between the two germline ends. Germline CDR1 is SNHLY and CDR2 is FYNNEI. This CDR3 is built from 14 residues. CDR3 sequence: CASSGQGNHYEQYF. The DNA of the CDR3 is TGTGCCAGCAGTGGGCAGGGGAATCACTACGAGCAGTACTTC.

CDR3 nucleotides: TGTGCCAGCAGTGAATACGGTTGGGCGACAGGGGTAACGCCCCTCCACTTT. Amino acids: CASSEYGWATGVTPLHF. The chain couples TRBV25-1 to TRBJ1-6; 8 nucleotides match TRBD1. The CDR3 covers 17 residues. Germline CDR1 is MGHDK and CDR2 is SYGVNS. Germline trimming cut 0 bases from V and 13 bases from J; bases unmatched to any gene: 14.

The genes are TRBV9 and TRBJ2-3; D might be TRBD1 (6 bases). The CDR3 covers 15 residues. Germline loops: CDR1 SGDLS, CDR2 YYNGEE. Between the trimmed V and J ends, which lost 0 bases and 3 bases, there was a span of 11 bases. CDR3 region: CASSVETGRTDTQYF. The CDR3 DNA sequence: TGTGCCAGCAGCGTAGAGACAGGACGTACAGATACGCAGTATTTT.

J is TRBJ2-1 and V is TRBV5-1, with a weak D call TRBD2 (6 bases). CDR3 size: 14 residues. From germline, CDR1 is SGHRS and CDR2 YFSETQ. Between the trimmed V and J ends, which lost 3 bases and 9 bases, there was a span of 16 bases. The CDR3 sequence is CASSSLAGVGEQFF. The CDR3 DNA sequence: TGCGCCAGCAGCTCACTAGCTGGGGTAGGTGAGCAGTTCTTC.

This chain links TRBV10-2 with TRBJ2-1; D might be TRBD2 (6 bases). Between the trimmed V and J ends, which lost 3 bases and 6 bases, there was a span of 15 bases. CDR1 is WSHSY and CDR2 is SAAADI in the germline V gene. CDR3 length: 15 residues. CDR3 sequence (DNA): TGCGCCAGCAGTGATAAAAGGCGGGGACCCAATGAGCAGTTCTTC. Translated, it gives CASSDKRRGPNEQFF.

The V and J genes are TRBV7-9 and TRBJ1-1; D gene ambiguous. Per germline, CDR1 SEHNR and CDR2 FQNEAQ (reference sequence). This CDR3 contains 13 residues. V lost 3 bases to trimming and J lost 6 bases, with 11 bases between them. The CDR3 DNA sequence: TGTGCCAGCAGCTTGTCAAGACAATCTGAAGCTTTCTTT. It yields the protein CASSLSRQSEAFF.

V usage is TRBV5-1 and J usage is TRBJ2-2, with D possibly matching TRBD2 (5 bases). The CDR3 contains 16 residues. Germline-derived CDR1 and CDR2 are SGHRS and YFSETQ. Trimming took off 0 bases at V and 6 bases at J, with 15 bases between the two ends. CDR3 sequence: CASSLAGNVRAGELFF. CDR3 coding DNA: TGCGCCAGCAGCTTGGCGGGGAACGTTCGCGCCGGGGAGCTGTTTTTT. The complete variable domain, with remaining parts taken from reference TRBV5-1 and TRBJ2-2, reads KAGVTQTPRYLIKTRGQQVTLSCSPISGHRSVSWYQQTPGQGLQFLFEYFSETQRNKGNFPGRFSGRQFSNSRSEMNVSTLELGDSALYLCASSLAGNVRAGELFFGEGSRLTVL.

The chain carries TRBV10-3 and TRBJ1-2, with D possibly TRBD1 on 5 matching bases. Germline V gene data show CDR1 as ENHRY and CDR2 as SYGVKD. The CDR3 loop spans 14 amino acids. The V end lost 6 bases, the J end lost 3 bases, and 14 bases lay between the germline ends. The CDR3 is CAIRGWDFDYGYTF. In DNA, the CDR3 is TGTGCCATCAGGGGATGGGACTTTGACTATGGCTACACCTTC.